These 5 T cell receptor beta chains were sequenced from one sample in a study of high-grade serous ovarian cancer treatment subgroups. Tumor samples were taken before definitive surgery or chemotherapy. Clones were sequenced by immunoSEQ multiplex PCR, and TCRdb holds only the in-frame ones, with some missing. The sample has approximately 2,600 clones, more than 65% seen once. Sequences were obtained from tumor tissue. The receptors shown here come from a human donor with high-grade serous ovarian cancer.

This sequence joins TRBV27 and TRBJ2-2; tentative D call: TRBD2 (5 bases). Trimming removed 0 bases from V and 6 bases from J, with 5 bases in between. CDR3 length: 13 residues. Germline assignment: CDR1 MNHEY and CDR2 SMNVEV (reference sequence). CDR3 loop: CASSLSRAGELFF. CDR3 coding DNA: TGTGCCAGCAGTTTATCGAGGGCCGGGGAGCTGTTTTTT.

The chain couples TRBV10-3 to TRBJ2-5, with 10 bases that match TRBD1. CDR3 size: 16 residues. Germline V gene lookup returns CDR1 ENHRY and CDR2 SYGVKD. Trimming removed 3 bases from V and 6 bases from J; junction bases left unmatched: 10. The CDR3 DNA reads as TGTGCCATCAGTGACGTTCCCGGACAGGGGGGGAAGACCCAGTACTTC. It specifies CAISDVPGQGGKTQYF.

J is TRBJ2-5 and V is TRBV15; TRBD1 matches at 7 bases. This CDR3 has 16 amino acids. Per germline, CDR1 LNHNV and CDR2 YYDKDF (reference sequence). V lost 3 bases and J lost 5; bases outside the gene matches: 12. CDR3 nucleotides: TGTGCCACCAGCAGGACAGGGACAATAAGGGGGGAGACCCAGTACTTC. Protein sequence: CATSRTGTIRGETQYF. Together with reference TRBV15 and TRBJ2-5, the CDR3 gives the full variable domain: DAMVIQNPRYQVTQFGKPVTLSCSQTLNHNVMYWYQQKSSQAPKLLFHYYDKDFNNEADTPDNFQSRRPNTSFCFLDIRSPGLGDTAMYLCATSRTGTIRGETQYFGPGTRLLVL.

This clone was counted between two and nine times. This chain connects TRBV5-1 to TRBJ1-4; D uncertain. Germline CDR1 and CDR2: SGHRS and YFSETQ. V dropped 0 bases and J dropped 2 bases, with 2 bases sitting between them. The CDR3 totals 13 residues. In nucleotides, the CDR3 is TGCGCCAGCAGCTTGGACACTAATGAAAAACTGTTTTTT. This encodes CASSLDTNEKLFF.

The rearrangement uses TRBV11-2 and TRBJ1-2; D gene uncertain. The germline CDR1 and CDR2 sequences are SGHAT and FQNNGV. Trimming removed 2 bases from V and 2 bases from J, with 9 bases in between. CDR3 length equals 14 residues. The CDR3: CASSLYQENYGYTF. The CDR3 DNA reads as TGTGCCAGCAGCTTATACCAGGAGAACTATGGCTACACCTTC.